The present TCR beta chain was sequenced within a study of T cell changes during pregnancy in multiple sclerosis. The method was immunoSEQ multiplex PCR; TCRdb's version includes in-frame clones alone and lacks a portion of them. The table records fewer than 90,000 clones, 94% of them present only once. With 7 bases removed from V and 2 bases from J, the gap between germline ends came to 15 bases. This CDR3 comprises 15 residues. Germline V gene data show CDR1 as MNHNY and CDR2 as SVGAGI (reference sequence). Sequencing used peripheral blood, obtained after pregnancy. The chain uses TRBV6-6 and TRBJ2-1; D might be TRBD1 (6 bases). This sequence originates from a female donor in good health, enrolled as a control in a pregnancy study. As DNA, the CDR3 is TGTGCCAGCACCCTACAGGGAAATACCTACAATGAGCAGTTCTTC. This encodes CASTLQGNTYNEQFF.